This T cell receptor beta chain stems from a study of blood T cell repertoires in COVID-19 (dated by TCRdb to 2019 to 2021). With regard to the full study: Samples covering the acute and convalescent phases of COVID-19 were provided by collaborators in the United States, Italy and Spain. The repertoires were released in a freely available public database meant as a resource for research on the immune response to SARS-CoV-2. Where available, HLA class I and class II types were obtained from metadata supplied by the sample provider rather than from assay-based typing. The material from the prospective study consisted of cDNA or gDNA derived from T cells, B-cell-depleted T cells, or PBMCs. Nearly every sample came with metadata listing a de-identified subject ID, COVID-19 status, age in years and sex. Deeply sampled blood TCRbeta repertoires from subjects exposed to, actively infected with, or recovered from COVID-19 were included in the dataset. Samples came from the ongoing ImmuneRACE study (first 160 participants) plus 1,254 subjects from 6 global collaborators.

The collaborating institutions used their own protocols to collect whole blood in K2EDTA tubes. Collaborator samples were shipped for TCRbeta analysis as frozen whole blood, isolated PBMCs, or DNA extracted from either sample type. What the research found in general, with its limitations: The amount of clinical and demographic metadata varied by source and participant and was provided uncurated.

TCRbeta CDR3 regions were amplified from genomic DNA using the immunoSEQ Assay, a bias-controlled multiplex PCR. Concerning the study's data processing: The number of nucleated cells in each sample was estimated from the amplification of reference gene primers within the assay. To quantify the absolute abundance of each unique TCRbeta CDR3 rearrangement, sequence reads were collapsed and filtered. For each sample, productive Simpson clonality was calculated as the square root of Simpson's diversity index across productive rearrangements. TCRdb holds this immuneACCESS table with in-frame rearrangements only. Some clones are missing; in checked studies, unresolved V genes explain under half, and the rest has no known cause. V and J calls plus clone size are reproduced from that table; the DNA served to infer D and trimming. Within this sample are tens of thousands of clones, with about 83% of them counted one time only. Roughly 47% of the sample is in the top ten clones.

Details on this clone: What antigen it recognizes has not been identified. The record has no base qualities; no much larger clone is one base away.

Reading from cysteine to phenylalanine, the CDR3 counts 15 amino acids. Here the CDR3 DNA is all that survives: 45 bases in frame from base 1. In the germline V gene (reference sequence), CDR1 corresponds to LGHDT and CDR2 to YNNKEL. The germline V end is reduced by 6 bases and the J end by 4 bases; junction bases left unmatched: 10. The sequenced sample consisted of peripheral blood. This chain joins TRBV3-1 (or the pseudogene TRBV3-2) to TRBJ2-3, with TRBD1 matching 7 junction bases. This TCR was sampled from an elderly woman with acute or convalescent COVID-19. The CDR3 region reads CASSRTGALADTQYF. The nucleotide sequence is given as TGTGCCAGCAGTCGCACAGGGGCATTGGCAGATACGCAGTATTTT.